These 11 T cell receptor beta chains originate from one sample sequenced in a study of cytomegalovirus exposure and HLA in healthy donors. Amplification used 60 Vbeta primers and 13 Jbeta primers. Only in-frame clones appear in the TCRdb table, and some are missing; sequencing was by immunoSEQ multiplex PCR. This sample's table has about 110,000 clones. The sample comprised PBMCs. Receptors originate from a middle-aged man in good health and CMV-seropositive.

The rearrangement links TRBV5-1 to TRBJ1-1; D unclear. CDR3 length: 15 amino acids. V was clipped by 0 bases and J by 0 bases, with 9 bases between them. In germline, CDR1 is SGHRS, CDR2 YFSETQ. The CDR3 protein is CASSLAAVMNTEAFF. For the CDR3, the DNA is TGCGCCAGCAGCTTGGCCGCAGTCATGAACACTGAAGCTTTCTTT.

The chain couples TRBV28 to TRBJ2-5; no clear D gene. The germline gives CDR1 MDHEN, CDR2 SYDVKM. This CDR3 comprises 13 residues. V lost 5 bases, J lost 2 bases, and 9 bases lay in between. The CDR3: CASSPQLQETQYF. For the CDR3, the DNA is TGTGCCAGCAGTCCACAGTTACAAGAGACCCAGTACTTC.

The chain joins TRBV4-3 to TRBJ1-2; TRBD1 aligns across 10 bases. The J segment lost 4 bases and the V segment lost 5 bases, leaving 7 bases of the junction unmatched. The CDR3 has 15 amino acids. CDR1 is LGHNA, CDR2 YSLEER, per germline. In DNA form, the CDR3 reads TGCGCCAGCAGCGATGAGCGGACAGGGGGCTATGGCTACACCTTC. Amino acid sequence: CASSDERTGGYGYTF.

The chain uses TRBV19 and TRBJ2-1; TRBD2 matches 10 bases. CDR1 and CDR2 from the germline V gene are LNHDA and SQIVND (reference sequence). The CDR3 sequence is 17 residues long. The CDR3 nucleotides are TGTAGCGCGGCTAGCGGGAGAATCGGGGCCTACAATGAGAAGCAGTTCTTC. It encodes CSAASGRIGAYNEKQFF.

This chain uses TRBV5-1 with TRBJ2-5, with no clear D. Looked up from germline, CDR1 is SGHRS and CDR2 is YFSETQ. The V end was cut by 0 bases, the J end by 5 bases, with 17 bases between. This CDR3 region has 16 residues. The CDR3 DNA sequence: TGCGCCAGCAGCTTGGCCACGGCGGCGCGAGTGGAGACCCAGTACTTC. Translating it yields CASSLATAARVETQYF.

This chain links TRBV5-4 with TRBJ2-5, with 7 bases identical to TRBD1. The CDR3 runs 12 residues. CDR1 SGHNT and CDR2 YYREEE come from the germline V gene (reference sequence). Unmatched junction bases numbered 2, after V lost 5 bases and J lost 4 bases. The CDR3 DNA follows: TGTGCCAGCAGTCGACAGGGAGAGACCCAGTACTTC. It translates to CASSRQGETQYF.

This chain connects TRBV7-6 to TRBJ1-6, with TRBD1 matching over 7 bases. Trimming took 5 bases from V and 3 from J; bases not matched to a gene: 1. From germline, CDR1 is SGHVS and CDR2 FNYEAQ. The CDR3 has 14 amino acids. The CDR3, as DNA: TGTGCCAGCAGCCGGGACAGCTATAATTCACCCCTCCACTTT. Its protein is CASSRDSYNSPLHF.

V usage is TRBV20-1 and J usage is TRBJ2-5; D is ambiguous. This CDR3 has 11 amino acids. V was clipped by 6 bases and J by 2 bases, with 7 bases between them. Germline values: CDR1 DFQATT, CDR2 SNEGSKA (reference sequence). The DNA of the CDR3 is TGCAGTGCCAACTATCAAGAGACCCAGTACTTC. Translation: CSANYQETQYF.

The rearrangement joins TRBV6-1 to TRBJ2-1, with 11 bases matching TRBD2. Germline loops: CDR1 MNHNS, CDR2 SASEGT. The V segment lost 6 bases and the J segment 5 bases; nucleotides outside the gene matches: 3. The CDR3 runs to 14 residues. CDR3 coding DNA: TGTGCCAGCAGGGGGACTAGCGGAAACAATGAGCAGTTCTTC. Translated, it gives CASRGTSGNNEQFF.

V is TRBV2 and J is TRBJ2-5; 8 nucleotides agree with TRBD1. V was pared by 6 bases and J by 4 bases, with 1 base of the junction left unmatched. Germline CDR1 is SNHLY and CDR2 is FYNNEI. The CDR3 sequence is 12 residues long. CDR3 nucleotide sequence: TGTGCCAGCAGCGGACAGGGAGAGACCCAGTACTTC. This gives the protein CASSGQGETQYF.

DNA for the CDR3: TGTGCCAGCAGTTACTCGAGGCCAGAAGATACGCAGTATTTT. Protein sequence: CASSYSRPEDTQYF. The V call is TRBV6-5, the J call TRBJ2-3; D remains unclear. Trimming cost V 0 bases and J 5 bases, with 9 bases left between them. CDR3 size: 14 residues. Germline V gene sequence: CDR1 MNHEY, CDR2 SVGAGI.